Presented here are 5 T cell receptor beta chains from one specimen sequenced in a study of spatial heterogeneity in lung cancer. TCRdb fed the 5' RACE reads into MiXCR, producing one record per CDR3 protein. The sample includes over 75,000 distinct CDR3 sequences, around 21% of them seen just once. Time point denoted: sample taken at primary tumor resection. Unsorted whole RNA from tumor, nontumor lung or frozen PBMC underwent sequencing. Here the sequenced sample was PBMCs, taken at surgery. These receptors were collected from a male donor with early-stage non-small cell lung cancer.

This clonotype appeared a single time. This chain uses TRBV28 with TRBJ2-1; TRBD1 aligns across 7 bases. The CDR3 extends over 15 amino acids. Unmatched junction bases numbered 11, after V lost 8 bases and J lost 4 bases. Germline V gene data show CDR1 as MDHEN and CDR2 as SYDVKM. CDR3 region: CASVQGQGVYNEQFF. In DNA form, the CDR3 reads TGTGCCAGCGTTCAAGGGCAGGGGGTTTACAATGAGCAGTTCTTC.

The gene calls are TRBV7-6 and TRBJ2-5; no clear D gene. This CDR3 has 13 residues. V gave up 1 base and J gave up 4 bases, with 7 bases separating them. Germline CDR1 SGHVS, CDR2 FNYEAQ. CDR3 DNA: TGTGCCAGCAGCTTAGTCAACAGAGAGACCCAGTACTTC. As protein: CASSLVNRETQYF.

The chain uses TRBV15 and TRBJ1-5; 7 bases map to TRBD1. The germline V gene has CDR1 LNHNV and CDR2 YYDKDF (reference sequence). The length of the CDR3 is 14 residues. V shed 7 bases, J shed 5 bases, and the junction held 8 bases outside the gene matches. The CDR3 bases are TGTGCCACCAACACCGACAGGGACGATCAGCCCCAGCATTTT. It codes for CATNTDRDDQPQHF.

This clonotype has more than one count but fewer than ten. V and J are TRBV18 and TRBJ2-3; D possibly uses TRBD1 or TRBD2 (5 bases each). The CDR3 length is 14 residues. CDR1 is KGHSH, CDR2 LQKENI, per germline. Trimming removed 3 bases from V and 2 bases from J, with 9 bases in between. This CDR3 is CASSPRDPTDTQYF. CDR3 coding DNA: TGTGCCAGCTCACCTCGGGACCCCACAGATACGCAGTATTTT.

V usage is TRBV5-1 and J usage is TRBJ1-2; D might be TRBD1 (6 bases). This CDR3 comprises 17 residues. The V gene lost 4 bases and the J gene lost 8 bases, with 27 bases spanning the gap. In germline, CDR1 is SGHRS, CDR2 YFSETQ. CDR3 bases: TGCGCCAGCAGCCCCCGACAGGCCCAAACAACCGTTGGGGGCTACACCTTC. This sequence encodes CASSPRQAQTTVGGYTF.